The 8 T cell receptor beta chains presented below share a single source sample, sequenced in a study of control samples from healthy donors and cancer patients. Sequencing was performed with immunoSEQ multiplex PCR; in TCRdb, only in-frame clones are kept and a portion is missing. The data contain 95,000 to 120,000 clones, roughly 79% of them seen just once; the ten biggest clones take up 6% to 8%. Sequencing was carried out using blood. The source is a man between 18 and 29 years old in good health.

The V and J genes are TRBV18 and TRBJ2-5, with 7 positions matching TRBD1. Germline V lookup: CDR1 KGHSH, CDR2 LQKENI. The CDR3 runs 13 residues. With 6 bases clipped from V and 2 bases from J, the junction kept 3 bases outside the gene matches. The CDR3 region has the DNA TGTGCCAGCTCGATGGGACAGCAAGAGACCCAGTACTTC. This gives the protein CASSMGQQETQYF.

The CDR3 here is CASSSGTGTSRVYGYTF. In DNA form, the CDR3 reads TGTGCCAGCAGCTCCGGGACAGGGACTTCTAGAGTCTATGGCTACACCTTC. This rearrangement joins TRBV5-4 to TRBJ1-2; the match to TRBD1 covers 9 bases. Per germline, CDR1 SGHNT and CDR2 YYREEE (reference sequence). With V trimmed by 3 bases and J by 4 bases, 13 bases remained unmatched. The CDR3 loop spans 17 amino acids.

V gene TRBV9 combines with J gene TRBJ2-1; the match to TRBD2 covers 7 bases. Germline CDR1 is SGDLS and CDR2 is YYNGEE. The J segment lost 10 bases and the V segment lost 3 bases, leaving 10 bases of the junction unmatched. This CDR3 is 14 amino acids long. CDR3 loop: CASSDPGGRDEQFF. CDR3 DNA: TGTGCCAGCAGCGACCCGGGGGGACGGGACGAGCAGTTCTTC. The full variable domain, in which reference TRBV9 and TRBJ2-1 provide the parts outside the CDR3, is DSGVTQTPKHLITATGQRVTLRCSPRSGDLSVYWYQQSLDQGLQFLIQYYNGEERAKGNILERFSAQQFPDLHSELNLSSLELGDSALYFCASSDPGGRDEQFFGPGTRLTVL.

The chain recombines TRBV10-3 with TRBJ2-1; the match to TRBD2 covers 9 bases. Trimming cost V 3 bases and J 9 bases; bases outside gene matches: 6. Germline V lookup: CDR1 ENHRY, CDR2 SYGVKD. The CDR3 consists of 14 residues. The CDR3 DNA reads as TGTGCCATCAGTGACCTCGGACTAGCGATTGAGCAGTTCTTC. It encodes CAISDLGLAIEQFF.

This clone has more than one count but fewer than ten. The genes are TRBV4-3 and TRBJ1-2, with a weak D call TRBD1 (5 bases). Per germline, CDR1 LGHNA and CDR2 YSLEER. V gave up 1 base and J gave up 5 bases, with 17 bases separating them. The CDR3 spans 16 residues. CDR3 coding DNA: TGCGCCAGCAGCCAAGCCGCCGGGACCGCCGGGTATGGCTACACCTTC. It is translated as CASSQAAGTAGYGYTF.

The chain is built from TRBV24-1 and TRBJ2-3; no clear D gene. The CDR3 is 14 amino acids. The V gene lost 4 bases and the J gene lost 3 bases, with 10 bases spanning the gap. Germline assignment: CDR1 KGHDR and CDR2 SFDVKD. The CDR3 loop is CATSDPSRTDTQYF. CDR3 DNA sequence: TGTGCCACCAGTGACCCGAGCAGGACAGATACGCAGTATTTT.

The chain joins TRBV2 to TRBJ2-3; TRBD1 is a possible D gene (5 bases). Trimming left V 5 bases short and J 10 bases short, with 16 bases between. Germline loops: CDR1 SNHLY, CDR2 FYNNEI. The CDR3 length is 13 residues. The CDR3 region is CASSINRPGSQYF. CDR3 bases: TGTGCCAGCAGTATAAACCGCCCAGGGTCGCAGTATTTT.

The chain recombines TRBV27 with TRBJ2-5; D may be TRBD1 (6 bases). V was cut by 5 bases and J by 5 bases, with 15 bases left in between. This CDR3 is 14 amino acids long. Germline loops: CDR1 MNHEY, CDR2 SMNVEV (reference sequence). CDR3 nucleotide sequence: TGTGCCAGCAGTCGGACAGTCGGATGGGAGACCCAGTACTTC. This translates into CASSRTVGWETQYF.